One and the same sample provided the 3 T cell receptor beta chains below, sequenced in a study of blood T cell repertoires in COVID-19 (dated by TCRdb to the early 2020s). Libraries were constructed by the immunoSEQ multiplex PCR assay. Here the immuneACCESS table is served through TCRdb, limited to in-frame sequences with V and J called. Missing clones are a known gap in these copies; in checked studies unresolved V genes cover under half, and the rest lacks a known reason. This sample gives 200,000 or so clones in total; 75% to 90% of them show up just once. The biggest ten clones account for less than 3.5% of the sample. The sequencing sample was made of peripheral blood. The receptors stem from a man aged 25 to 40 with COVID-19, enrolled during active disease.

The CDR3 protein is CASSLLGQGADEQYF. CDR3 DNA sequence: TGTGCCAGCAGCTTACTCGGACAGGGGGCCGACGAGCAGTACTTC. The chain combines TRBV7-9 with TRBJ2-7; 11 bases align to TRBD1. Germline CDR1 is SEHNR and CDR2 is FQNEAQ (reference sequence). After removal of 2 bases from V and 5 bases from J, the junction contained 5 bases not matched to a gene. This CDR3 contains 15 residues.

The CDR3 loop reads CASSETRPGGGGSYEQYF. The CDR3 nucleotides read TGTGCCAGCAGTGAAACCAGACCCGGGGGAGGTGGGTCCTACGAGCAGTACTTC. The chain has TRBV2 and TRBJ2-7, with TRBD2 as a possible D gene (6 bases). V shed 2 bases and J shed 1 base, with 21 bases lying between them. Germline V lookup: CDR1 SNHLY, CDR2 FYNNEI. The CDR3 length is 18 residues.

The J gene is TRBJ1-2, the V gene TRBV29-1; possible D gene TRBD1, 5 bases. The CDR3 runs to 15 residues. Per the germline V gene, CDR1 is SQVTM and CDR2 is ANQGSEA. V lost 7 bases to trimming and J lost 4 bases, with 22 bases between them. CDR3 nucleotides: TGCAGCGCACGACCAGGTTTTGCGGGACTCTATGGCTACACCTTC. This codes for CSARPGFAGLYGYTF.